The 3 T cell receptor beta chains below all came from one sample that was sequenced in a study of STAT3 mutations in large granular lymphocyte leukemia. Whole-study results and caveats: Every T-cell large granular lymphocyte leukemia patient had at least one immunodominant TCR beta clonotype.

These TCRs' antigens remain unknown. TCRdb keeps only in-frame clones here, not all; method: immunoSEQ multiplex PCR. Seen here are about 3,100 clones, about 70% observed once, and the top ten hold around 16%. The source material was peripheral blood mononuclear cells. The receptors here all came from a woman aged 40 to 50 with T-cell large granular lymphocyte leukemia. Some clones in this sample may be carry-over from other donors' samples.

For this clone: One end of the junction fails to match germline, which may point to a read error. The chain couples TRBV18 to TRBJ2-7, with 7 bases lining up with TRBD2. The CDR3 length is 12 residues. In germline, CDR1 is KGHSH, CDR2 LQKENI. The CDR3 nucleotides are TGTGCCAGCTCACGAGCGGGGAAGCTCCCGGACTTC. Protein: CASSRAGKLPDF.

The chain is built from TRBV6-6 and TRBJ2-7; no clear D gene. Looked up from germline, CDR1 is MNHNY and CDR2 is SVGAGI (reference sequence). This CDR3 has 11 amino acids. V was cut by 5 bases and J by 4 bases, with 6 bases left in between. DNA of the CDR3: TGTGCCAGCAGTCTGGAGTACGAGCAGTACTTC. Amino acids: CASSLEYEQYF.

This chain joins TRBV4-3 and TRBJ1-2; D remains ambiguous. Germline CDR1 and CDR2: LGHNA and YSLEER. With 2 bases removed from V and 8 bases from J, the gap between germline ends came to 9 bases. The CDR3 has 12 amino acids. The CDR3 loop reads CASSQWGNGYTF. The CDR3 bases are TGCGCCAGCAGCCAATGGGGAAACGGCTACACCTTC.